The TCR beta chain under discussion was sequenced for a study of neurological immune-mediated disorders. The making of cDNA relied on 5'RACE with 10-nucleotide random UMIs. Over 160 million TCR-beta sequences from 15-18 subjects were obtained in each sequencing run. MiXCR, run by TCRdb on the 5' RACE reads, gives a single entry per CDR3 protein. The sample lists 35,000 or so distinct CDR3 sequences; roughly an eighth were seen once. This clonotype was counted many times. Germline V gene sequence: CDR1 SGHRS, CDR2 YFSETQ. V was pared by 4 bases and J by 3 bases, with 3 bases of the junction left unmatched. CDR3 size: 13 residues. The unsorted libraries originated from 2 million PBMCs that had been stored at -80 C.

The receptor was isolated from a woman aged 50 to 65 with HTLV-1-associated myelopathy (HAM/TSP). The chain recombines TRBV5-1 with TRBJ2-5; 7 bases map to TRBD1. The sequenced material came from PBMCs. CDR3 sequence reads: CASSPGTEETQYF. CDR3 DNA sequence: TGCGCCAGCAGCCCCGGGACAGAAGAGACCCAGTACTTC.